This is a list of T cell receptor beta chains from one sample in a study of blood T cell repertoires in COVID-19. Sequencing was performed with immunoSEQ multiplex PCR; in TCRdb, only in-frame clones are kept and a portion is missing. The sample includes approximately 300,000 clones, nearly 90% of them seen just once. The source material was peripheral blood. All receptors come from a woman aged 25 to 39 with COVID-19, enrolled during active disease. CDR3s include the opening cysteine and the closing phenylalanine or tryptophan. Each record gives: CDR3 protein, CDR3 DNA, clone size, V gene, J gene, D gene. A D gene is named only where the DNA matches it firmly. For some rows the clone size is stated as once, few or many, or as a class when expanded; others skip it.

CASSLYRGGGTGYTF	TGTGCCAGCAGCTTATACAGAGGAGGGGGCACTGGCTACACCTTC	NA	TRBV7-8	TRBJ1-2	TRBD1
CASSRTSGTGELFF	TGTGCCAGCAGCCGGACTAGCGGCACCGGGGAGCTGTTTTTT	NA	TRBV5-4	TRBJ2-2	TRBD2
CASRFRDRDYGYTF	TGTGCCAGCAGATTCCGGGACAGGGACTATGGCTACACCTTC	NA	TRBV6-5	TRBJ1-2	TRBD1
CASSLGLQTYEQYF	TGTGCCAGCAGCTTAGGACTCCAAACCTACGAGCAGTACTTC	NA	TRBV7-9	TRBJ2-7	NA
CASSLNRDSDSGANVLTF	TGTGCCAGCAGCCTCAACCGGGACAGCGACTCTGGGGCCAACGTCCTGACTTTC	NA	TRBV4-2	TRBJ2-6	TRBD1
CASSPPAYEQYF	TGTGCCAGCAGTCCCCCCGCGTACGAGCAGTACTTC	NA	TRBV6-2/TRBV6-3	TRBJ2-7	NA
CASSPGEQFF	TGTGCCAGCAGCCCCGGTGAGCAGTTCTTC	NA	TRBV7-8	TRBJ2-1	NA
CASSLAPGDLTEAFF	TGTGCCAGCAGCTTAGCACCAGGGGACCTCACTGAAGCTTTCTTT	NA	TRBV7-3	TRBJ1-1	NA
CASSEVGGDGNQPQHF	TGTGCCAGCAGTGAAGTGGGCGGGGATGGCAATCAGCCCCAGCATTTT	NA	TRBV6-1	TRBJ1-5	NA
CASSQPESGGNEQFF	TGCGCCAGCAGCCAACCTGAGAGCGGGGGCAATGAGCAGTTCTTC	NA	TRBV4-1	TRBJ2-1	TRBD2
CASSIQGSRGNEQYF	TGTGCCAGTAGTATTCAAGGCTCTAGGGGGAACGAGCAGTACTTC	NA	TRBV19	TRBJ2-7	NA
CASSRDSSEKLFF	TGTGCCAGCAGCCGGGACAGTTCTGAAAAACTGTTTTTT	NA	TRBV12-3/TRBV12-4	TRBJ1-4	TRBD1
CASSPPVAGNTGELFF	TGTGCCAGCAGTCCCCCCGTAGCGGGGAACACCGGGGAGCTGTTTTTT	NA	TRBV5-4	TRBJ2-2	TRBD2
CASSTRLTGWEAKNIQYF	TGTGCCAGTAGCACACGACTTACAGGGTGGGAGGCCAAAAACATTCAGTACTTC	NA	TRBV7-8	TRBJ2-4	NA
CSARKGWEQYF	TGCAGTGCTAGGAAGGGGTGGGAGCAGTACTTC	NA	TRBV20-1	TRBJ2-7	NA
CASDNRAGNEQFF	TGTGCCAGCGACAACAGGGCCGGAAATGAGCAGTTCTTC	NA	TRBV2	TRBJ2-1	NA
CASSLAPGSTGELFF	TGCGCCAGCAGCTTGGCCCCCGGGAGCACCGGGGAGCTGTTTTTT	NA	TRBV5-1	TRBJ2-2	NA
CASSYSQYPTNEKLFF	TGTGCCAGCAGTTACTCTCAGTACCCAACTAATGAAAAACTGTTTTTT	NA	TRBV6-5	TRBJ1-4	NA
CASRPDWEGTPLHF	TGTGCCAGCAGGCCCGACTGGGAGGGGACACCCCTCCACTTT	NA	TRBV2	TRBJ1-6	NA
CASSHLRGQDEAFF	TGTGCCAGCAGCCATTTAAGGGGACAAGATGAAGCTTTCTTT	NA	TRBV16	TRBJ1-1	NA
CATSDPPHAGPHNSKYNEQFF	TGTGCCACCAGTGATCCCCCACATGCGGGGCCCCATAACTCCAAATACAATGAGCAGTTCTTC	NA	TRBV24-1	TRBJ2-1	NA
CASTLLDRGGEKLFF	TGCGCCAGCACCCTTCTAGACAGGGGAGGCGAAAAACTGTTTTTT	NA	TRBV4-1	TRBJ1-4	TRBD1
CASSRDWKETQYF	TGTGCCAGCAGTAGGGACTGGAAAGAGACCCAGTACTTC	NA	TRBV6-5	TRBJ2-5	NA
CASSLDFKNTEAFF	TGCGCCAGCAGCTTGGATTTCAAGAACACTGAAGCTTTCTTT	once	TRBV5-1	TRBJ1-1	NA
CASSLNGEPLEQYF	TGTGCCAGCTCACTGAATGGAGAACCCCTCGAGCAGTACTTC	NA	TRBV18	TRBJ2-7	NA
CASSEPGLEQYF	TGTGCCAGTAGTGAGCCGGGACTTGAGCAGTACTTC	NA	TRBV19	TRBJ2-7	NA
CASSQDLLGLQNTEAFF	TGCGCCAGCAGCCAAGATCTATTGGGACTCCAGAACACTGAAGCTTTCTTT	NA	TRBV4-1	TRBJ1-1	NA
CASSLAGQGSNQPQHF	TGTGCCAGCAGCTTGGCCGGGCAGGGTAGCAATCAGCCCCAGCATTTT	NA	TRBV5-4	TRBJ1-5	NA
CASSLTFTEDEQYF	TGTGCCAGCAGCTTGACGTTTACTGAGGACGAGCAGTACTTC	NA	TRBV7-9	TRBJ2-7	NA
CASSSTGAHNSPLHF	TGTGCCAGCAGCTCCACAGGGGCCCATAATTCACCCCTCCACTTT	once	TRBV7-3	TRBJ1-6	TRBD1
CASSVDAGGAGGYTF	TGTGCCAGCAGCGTAGACGCAGGGGGCGCGGGTGGCTACACCTTC	NA	TRBV9	TRBJ1-2	TRBD1
CASSEVASGGVFEQFF	TGTGCCAGCAGTGAGGTAGCTAGCGGGGGAGTGTTTGAGCAGTTCTTC	NA	TRBV2	TRBJ2-1	TRBD2
CASSLGPRNTIYF	TGTGCCAGCAGCTTAGGCCCTCGGAACACCATATATTTT	NA	TRBV7-2	TRBJ1-3	NA
CASSLWGRGGNQPQHF	TGTGCCAGCAGCCTTTGGGGCAGGGGCGGCAATCAGCCCCAGCATTTT	NA	TRBV7-9	TRBJ1-5	NA
CASSLTGAETQYF	TGTGCCAGCAGCTTAACAGGCGCAGAGACCCAGTACTTC	NA	TRBV13	TRBJ2-5	NA